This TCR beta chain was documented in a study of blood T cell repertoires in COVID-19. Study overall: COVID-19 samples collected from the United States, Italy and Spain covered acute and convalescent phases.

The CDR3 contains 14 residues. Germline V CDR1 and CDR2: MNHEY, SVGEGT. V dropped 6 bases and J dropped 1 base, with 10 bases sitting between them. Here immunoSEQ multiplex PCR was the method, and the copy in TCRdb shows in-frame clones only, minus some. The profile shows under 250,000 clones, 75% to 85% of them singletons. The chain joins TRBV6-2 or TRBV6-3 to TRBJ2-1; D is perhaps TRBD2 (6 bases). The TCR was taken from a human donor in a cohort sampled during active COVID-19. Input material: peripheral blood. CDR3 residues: CASSRLGSYNEQFF. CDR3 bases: TGTGCCAGCAGCCGACTAGGGTCCTACAATGAGCAGTTCTTC.